The source of this T cell receptor beta chain is a study of human T cells and chemical hapten exposure. The overall study: A patient group, mainly female, showed alopecia areata, totalis or universalis.

The time point is: pre-sensitization, week 0. The treatment denotes: therapeutic diphenylcyclopropenone sensitization with weekly scalp DPC. Donors, patients with alopecia ranging from 18 to 70 years old and judged suitable for DPC, provided samples. Overall study findings and caveats: The number of TCRs over 1 in 1000 frequency stayed unchanged after DPC.

Germline V gives CDR1 SGHRS, CDR2 YFSETQ. V shed 2 bases and J 10 bases; nucleotides not matched to a gene: 3. The CDR3 consists of 13 residues. Individual cDNA molecules in this library carried unique molecular identifiers. TCRdb reprocessed the RACE reads with MiXCR, giving one entry per CDR3 protein. The sample yields fewer than 70,000 distinct CDR3 sequences, approximately 6.7% seen once. A word on this clonotype: The antigen is undetermined.

The TCR sequence derives from a woman in her twenties or thirties with alopecia areata. Some clones in this sample may be carry-over from other donors' samples. The sequences come from whole blood, collected in connection with sensitization to the hapten diphenylcyclopropenone (DPC). The rearrangement links TRBV5-1 to TRBJ1-6; 7 bases agree with TRBD1. The CDR3 sequence is CASSLIGGSPLHF. DNA for the CDR3: TGCGCCAGCAGCTTAATAGGGGGCTCACCCCTCCACTTT.